This T cell receptor beta chain originates from a study of cytomegalovirus exposure and HLA in healthy donors. Data came from immunoSEQ multiplex PCR; TCRdb stores just in-frame clones and leaves some out. The table includes 90,000 or so clones, around 96% detected once. As concerns this clone: Its specificity is not known.

The CDR3 extends over 16 amino acids. V was shortened by 5 bases and J by 6 bases, with 20 bases between the two germline ends. Germline V lookup: CDR1 LNHDA, CDR2 SQIVND (reference sequence). Overall study results and limits: The authors enumerated roughly 160 TCR beta chains as linked to cytomegalovirus. The classifier reportedly diagnosed cytomegalovirus status with high specificity and sensitivity. First-cohort TCR clusters were later found to tend to co-occur in the 120 or so validation repertoires.

The TCR originated in a man younger than 35 in good health and CMV-seronegative. Sequenced input: PBMCs. The chain uses TRBV19 and TRBJ1-5; weak D call: TRBD1 (5 bases). The CDR3 loop reads CASSLKWAGHAQPQHF. In DNA form, the CDR3 reads TGTGCCAGTAGTCTGAAATGGGCAGGGCATGCTCAGCCCCAGCATTTT.